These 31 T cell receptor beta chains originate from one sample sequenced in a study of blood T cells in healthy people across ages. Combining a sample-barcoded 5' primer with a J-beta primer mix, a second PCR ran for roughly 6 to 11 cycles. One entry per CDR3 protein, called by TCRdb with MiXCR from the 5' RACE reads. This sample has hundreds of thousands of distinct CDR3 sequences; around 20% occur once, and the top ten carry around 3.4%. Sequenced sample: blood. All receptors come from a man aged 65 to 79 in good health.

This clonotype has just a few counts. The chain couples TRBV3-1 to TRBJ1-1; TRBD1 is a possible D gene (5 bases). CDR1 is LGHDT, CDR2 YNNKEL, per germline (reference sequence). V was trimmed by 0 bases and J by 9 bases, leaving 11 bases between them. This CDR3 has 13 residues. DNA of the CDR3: TGTGCCAGCAGCCAAGAGGGGGAGGGAAAAGCTTTCTTT. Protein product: CASSQEGEGKAFF.

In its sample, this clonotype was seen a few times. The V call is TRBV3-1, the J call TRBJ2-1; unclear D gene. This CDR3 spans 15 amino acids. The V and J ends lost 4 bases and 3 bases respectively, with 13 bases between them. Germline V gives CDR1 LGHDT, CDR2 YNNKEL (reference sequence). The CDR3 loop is CASSPTTTRYNEQFF. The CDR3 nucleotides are TGTGCCAGCAGCCCAACTACCACCCGCTACAATGAGCAGTTCTTC.

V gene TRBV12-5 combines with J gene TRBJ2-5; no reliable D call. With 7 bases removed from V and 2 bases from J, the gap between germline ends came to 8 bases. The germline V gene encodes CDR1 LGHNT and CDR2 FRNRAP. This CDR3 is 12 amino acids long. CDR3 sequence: CASEAPQETQYF. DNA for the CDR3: TGTGCTAGTGAGGCTCCTCAAGAGACCCAGTACTTC.

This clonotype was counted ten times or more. Here the CDR3 reads CASSNSGRAGETQYF. DNA for the CDR3: TGTGCCAGCAGCAATAGCGGGAGGGCCGGGGAGACCCAGTACTTC. This chain joins TRBV7-2 and TRBJ2-5; 11 bases map to TRBD2. The length of the CDR3 is 15 residues. Trimming took 5 bases from V and 5 from J; bases not matched to a gene: 7. Germline-derived CDR1 and CDR2 are SGHTA and FQGNSA.

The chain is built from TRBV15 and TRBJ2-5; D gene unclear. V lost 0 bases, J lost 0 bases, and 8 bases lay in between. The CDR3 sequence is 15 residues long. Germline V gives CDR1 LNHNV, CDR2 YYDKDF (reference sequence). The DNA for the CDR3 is TGTGCCACCAGCAGAGATATCCGGGACCAAGAGACCCAGTACTTC. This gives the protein CATSRDIRDQETQYF.

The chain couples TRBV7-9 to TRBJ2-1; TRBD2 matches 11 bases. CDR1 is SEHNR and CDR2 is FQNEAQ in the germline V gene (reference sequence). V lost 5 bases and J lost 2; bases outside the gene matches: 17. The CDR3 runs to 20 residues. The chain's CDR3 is CASSRWEISGTSGPYNEQFF. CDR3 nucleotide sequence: TGTGCCAGCAGCCGTTGGGAGATTTCCGGGACTAGCGGACCCTACAATGAGCAGTTCTTC.

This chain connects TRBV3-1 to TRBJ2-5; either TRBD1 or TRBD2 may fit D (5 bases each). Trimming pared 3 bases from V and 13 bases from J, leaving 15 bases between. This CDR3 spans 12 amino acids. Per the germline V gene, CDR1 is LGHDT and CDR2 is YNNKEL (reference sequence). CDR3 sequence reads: CASSHGAAPLYF. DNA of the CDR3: TGTGCCAGCAGCCACGGGGCAGCTCCACTGTACTTC.

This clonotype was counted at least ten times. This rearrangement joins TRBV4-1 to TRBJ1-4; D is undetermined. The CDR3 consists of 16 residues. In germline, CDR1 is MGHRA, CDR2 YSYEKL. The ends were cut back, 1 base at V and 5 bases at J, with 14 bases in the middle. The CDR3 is CASSQGSSRGNEKLFF. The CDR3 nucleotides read TGCGCCAGCAGCCAAGGATCCTCGCGAGGGAATGAAAAACTGTTTTTT.

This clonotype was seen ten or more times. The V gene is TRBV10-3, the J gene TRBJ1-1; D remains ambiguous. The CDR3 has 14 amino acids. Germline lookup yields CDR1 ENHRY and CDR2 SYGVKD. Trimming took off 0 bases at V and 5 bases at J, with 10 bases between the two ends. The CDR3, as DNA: TGTGCCATCAGTGAGTCGGCTTTCCAAACTGAAGCTTTCTTT. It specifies CAISESAFQTEAFF.

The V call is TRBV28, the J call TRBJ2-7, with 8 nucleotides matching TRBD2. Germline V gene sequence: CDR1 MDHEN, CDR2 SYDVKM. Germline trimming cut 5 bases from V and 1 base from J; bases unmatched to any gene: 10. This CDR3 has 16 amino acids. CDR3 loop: CASSLYSGSFSYEQYF. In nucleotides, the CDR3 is TGTGCCAGCAGTCTTTACAGCGGGAGTTTTTCCTACGAGCAGTACTTC.

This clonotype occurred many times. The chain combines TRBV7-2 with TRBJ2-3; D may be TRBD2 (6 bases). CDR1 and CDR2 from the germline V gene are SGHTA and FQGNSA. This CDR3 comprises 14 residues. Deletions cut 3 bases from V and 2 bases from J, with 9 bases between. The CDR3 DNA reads TGTGCCAGCAGCTTCGAGCGGGCCACAGATACGCAGTATTTT. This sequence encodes CASSFERATDTQYF.

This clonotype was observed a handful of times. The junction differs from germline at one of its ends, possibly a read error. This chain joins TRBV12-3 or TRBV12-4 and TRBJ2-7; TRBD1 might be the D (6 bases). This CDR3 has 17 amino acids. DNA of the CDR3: TGCGCCAGCAGTTTAGGCGGTACAGGGAGTAACCCCTACGAGCAGTACTTC. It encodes CASSLGGTGSNPYEQYF.

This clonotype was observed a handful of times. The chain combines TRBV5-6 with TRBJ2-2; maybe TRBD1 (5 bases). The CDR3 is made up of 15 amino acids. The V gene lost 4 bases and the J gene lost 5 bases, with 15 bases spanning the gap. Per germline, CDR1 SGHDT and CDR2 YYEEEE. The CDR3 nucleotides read TGTGCCAGCAGCGCAAAGGACAAACCTACCGGGGAGCTGTTTTTT. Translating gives CASSAKDKPTGELFF.

CDR3 DNA: TGCAGCGTGAGGGGGGGACAAGATTTCAGGGGCCTTCTGTCCTACGAGCAGTACTTC. It translates to CSVRGGQDFRGLLSYEQYF. The gene calls are TRBV29-1 and TRBJ2-5, with D perhaps TRBD2 (7 bases). The end of the DNA fits TRBJ2-7 better, so the J call may be wrong. Germline lookup yields CDR1 SQVTM and CDR2 ANQGSEA. CDR3 length: 19 residues.

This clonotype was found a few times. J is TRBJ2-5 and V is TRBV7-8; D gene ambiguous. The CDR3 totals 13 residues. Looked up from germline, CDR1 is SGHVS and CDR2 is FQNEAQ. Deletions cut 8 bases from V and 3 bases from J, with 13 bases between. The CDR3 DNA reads TGTGCCAGCTCAGGCAGTGCGAAAGAGACCCAGTACTTC. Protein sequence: CASSGSAKETQYF.

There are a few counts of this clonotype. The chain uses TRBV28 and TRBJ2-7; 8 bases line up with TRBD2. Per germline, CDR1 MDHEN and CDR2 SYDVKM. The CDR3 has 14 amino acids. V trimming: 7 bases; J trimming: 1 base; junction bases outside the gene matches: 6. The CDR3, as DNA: TGTGCCAGCAACTCCGGGACTAGATCCTACGAGCAGTACTTC. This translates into CASNSGTRSYEQYF.

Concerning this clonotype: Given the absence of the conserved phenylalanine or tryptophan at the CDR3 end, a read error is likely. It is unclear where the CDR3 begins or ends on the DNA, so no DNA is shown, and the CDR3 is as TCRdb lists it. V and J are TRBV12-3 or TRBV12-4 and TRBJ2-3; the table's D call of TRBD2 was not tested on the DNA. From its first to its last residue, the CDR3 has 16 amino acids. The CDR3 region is CASRPGTSGRADTEYS.

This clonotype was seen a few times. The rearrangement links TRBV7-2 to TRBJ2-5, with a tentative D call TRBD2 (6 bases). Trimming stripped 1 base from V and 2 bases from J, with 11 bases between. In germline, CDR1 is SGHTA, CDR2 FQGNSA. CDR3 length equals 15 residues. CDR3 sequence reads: CASSLGPLAQETQYF. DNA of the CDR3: TGTGCCAGCAGCTTAGGACCCCTAGCGCAAGAGACCCAGTACTTC.

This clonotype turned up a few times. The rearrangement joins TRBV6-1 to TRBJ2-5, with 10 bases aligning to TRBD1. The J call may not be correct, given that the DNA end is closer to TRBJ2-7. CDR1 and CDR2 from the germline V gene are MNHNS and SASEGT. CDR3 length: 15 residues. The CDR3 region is CASRLTGGDSYEQYF. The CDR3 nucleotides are TGTGCCAGCAGATTGACAGGGGGCGACTCCTACGAGCAGTACTTC.

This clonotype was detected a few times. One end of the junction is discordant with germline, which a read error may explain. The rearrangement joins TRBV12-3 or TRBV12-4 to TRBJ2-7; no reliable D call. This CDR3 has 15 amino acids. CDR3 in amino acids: CASSFSSRSSYEQCF. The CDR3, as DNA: TGTGCCAGCAGTTTTAGTTCGAGAAGCTCCTACGAGCAGTGCTTC.

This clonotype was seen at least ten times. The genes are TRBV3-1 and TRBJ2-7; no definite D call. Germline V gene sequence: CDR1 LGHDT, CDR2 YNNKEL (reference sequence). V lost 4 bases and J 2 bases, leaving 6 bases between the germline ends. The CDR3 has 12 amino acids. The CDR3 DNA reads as TGTGCCAGCAGCCGTCAAGCCTACGAGCAGTACTTC. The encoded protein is CASSRQAYEQYF.

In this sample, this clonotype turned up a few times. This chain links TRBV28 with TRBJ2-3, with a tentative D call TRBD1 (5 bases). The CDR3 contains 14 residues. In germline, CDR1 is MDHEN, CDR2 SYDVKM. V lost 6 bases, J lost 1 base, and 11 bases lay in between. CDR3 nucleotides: TGTGCCAGCAGAGGGGTTGGTGGCACAGATACGCAGTATTTT. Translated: CASRGVGGTDTQYF.

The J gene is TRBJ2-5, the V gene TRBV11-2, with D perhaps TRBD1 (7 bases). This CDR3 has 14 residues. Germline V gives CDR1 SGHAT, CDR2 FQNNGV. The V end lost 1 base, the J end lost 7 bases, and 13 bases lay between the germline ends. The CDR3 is CASSLGRGHGTQYF. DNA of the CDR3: TGTGCCAGCAGCTTAGGGAGGGGGCACGGGACCCAGTACTTC.

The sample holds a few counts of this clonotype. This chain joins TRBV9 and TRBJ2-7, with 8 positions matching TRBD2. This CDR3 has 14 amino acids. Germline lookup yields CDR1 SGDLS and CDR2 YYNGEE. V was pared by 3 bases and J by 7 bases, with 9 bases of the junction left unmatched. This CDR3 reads CASSGSGSDEEQYF. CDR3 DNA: TGTGCCAGCAGCGGAAGCGGGAGCGACGAGGAGCAGTACTTC. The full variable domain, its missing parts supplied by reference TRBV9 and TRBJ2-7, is DSGVTQTPKHLITATGQRVTLRCSPRSGDLSVYWYQQSLDQGLQFLIQYYNGEERAKGNILERFSAQQFPDLHSELNLSSLELGDSALYFCASSGSGSDEEQYFGPGTRLTVT.

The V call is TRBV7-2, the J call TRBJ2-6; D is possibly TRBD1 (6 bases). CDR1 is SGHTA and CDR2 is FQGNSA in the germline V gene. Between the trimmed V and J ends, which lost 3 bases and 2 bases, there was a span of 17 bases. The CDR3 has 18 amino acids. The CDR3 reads CASSLSDLGGTGANVLTF. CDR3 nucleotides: TGTGCCAGCAGCTTGTCTGATCTAGGGGGAACTGGGGCCAACGTCCTGACTTTC.

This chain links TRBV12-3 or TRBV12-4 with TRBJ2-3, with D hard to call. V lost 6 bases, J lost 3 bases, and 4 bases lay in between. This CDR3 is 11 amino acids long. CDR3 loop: CASRWTDTQYF. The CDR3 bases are TGTGCCAGCAGGTGGACAGATACGCAGTATTTT.

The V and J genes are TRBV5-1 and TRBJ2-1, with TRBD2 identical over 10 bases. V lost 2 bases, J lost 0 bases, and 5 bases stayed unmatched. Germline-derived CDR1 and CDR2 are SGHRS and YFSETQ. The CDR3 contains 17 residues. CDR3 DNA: TGCGCCAGCAGCTTAAACTTAGCGGGAGGCTCCTACAATGAGCAGTTCTTC. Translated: CASSLNLAGGSYNEQFF.

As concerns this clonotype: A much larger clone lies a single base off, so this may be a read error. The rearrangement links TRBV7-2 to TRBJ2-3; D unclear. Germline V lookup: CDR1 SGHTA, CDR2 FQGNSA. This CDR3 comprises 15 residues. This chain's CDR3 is CVSSLWSGSTDTQYF. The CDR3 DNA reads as TGTGTCAGCAGCTTATGGTCCGGAAGCACAGATACGCAGTATTTT.

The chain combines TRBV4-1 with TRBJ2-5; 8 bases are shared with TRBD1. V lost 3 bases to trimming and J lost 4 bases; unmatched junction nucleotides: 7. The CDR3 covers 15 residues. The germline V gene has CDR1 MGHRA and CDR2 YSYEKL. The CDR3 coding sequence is TGCGCCAGCAGCCATGATTGGACAGGGCGAGAGACCCAGTACTTC. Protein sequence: CASSHDWTGRETQYF.

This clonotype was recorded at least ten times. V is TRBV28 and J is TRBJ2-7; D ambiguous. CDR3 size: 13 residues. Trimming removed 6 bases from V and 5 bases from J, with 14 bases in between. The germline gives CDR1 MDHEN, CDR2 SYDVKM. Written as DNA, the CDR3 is TGTGCCAGCAGCCCCCCGATAACGCACGAGCAGTACTTC. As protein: CASSPPITHEQYF.

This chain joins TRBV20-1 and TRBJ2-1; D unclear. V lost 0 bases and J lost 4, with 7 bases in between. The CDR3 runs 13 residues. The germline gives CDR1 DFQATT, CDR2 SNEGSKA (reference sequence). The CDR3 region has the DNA TGCAGTGCTAGAGAGACCAGATACAATGAGCAGTTCTTC. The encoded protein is CSARETRYNEQFF.